This T cell receptor beta chain was found in a study of blood T cell repertoires in COVID-19. Whole-study context: PBMCs, B-cell-depleted T cells, or T cells were the source of the cDNA or gDNA that made up the material.

Some clones are missing from TCRdb's copy, which holds only in-frame ones; the method was immunoSEQ multiplex PCR. The table lists about 270,000 clones, 75% to 90% of them singletons. The CDR3 is made up of 15 amino acids. From germline, CDR1 is LNHNV and CDR2 YYDKDF (reference sequence). Trimming removed 0 bases from V and 3 bases from J; junction bases left unmatched: 3. This clone was observed once. The V call is TRBV15, the J call TRBJ2-7; 9 bases line up with TRBD2. The sequence derives from a young woman with acute COVID-19. Specimen: PBMCs or T cells enriched from blood (not recorded which). The CDR3 nucleotides are TGTGCCACCAGCAGAGAACTAGCGGGTTTCTACGAGCAGTACTTC. It yields the protein CATSRELAGFYEQYF.